A single sample is the source of the 7 T cell receptor beta chains below, sequenced in a study of blood T cell repertoires in COVID-19. The protocol was immunoSEQ multiplex PCR, while the TCRdb copy is restricted to in-frame clones and leaves out a portion. This sample has around 150,000 clones, with over 60% found just once. Source material: peripheral blood. The receptors here all came from a man aged 45 to 65 with acute or convalescent COVID-19.

V is TRBV5-1 and J is TRBJ2-3, with TRBD1 matching 9 bases. The CDR3 has 16 residues. J lost 2 bases, V lost 6 bases, and 10 bases had no gene match. Germline CDR1 and CDR2: SGHRS and YFSETQ. CDR3 sequence: CASKPGQGTFTDTQYF. The CDR3 nucleotides are TGCGCCAGCAAACCGGGACAGGGAACTTTCACAGATACGCAGTATTTT. Variable domain in full (rest from reference TRBV5-1 and TRBJ2-3): KAGVTQTPRYLIKTRGQQVTLSCSPISGHRSVSWYQQTPGQGLQFLFEYFSETQRNKGNFPGRFSGRQFSNSRSEMNVSTLELGDSALYLCASKPGQGTFTDTQYFGPGTRLTVL.

V usage is TRBV28 and J usage is TRBJ1-1; TRBD1 matches at 10 bases. Germline values: CDR1 MDHEN, CDR2 SYDVKM. The CDR3 totals 15 residues. The junction had 6 bases not matched to a gene; V was cut back by 6 bases and J by 2 bases. Here the CDR3 DNA reads TGTGCCAGCAGCCCTTGGACAGGGGGAAACACTGAAGCTTTCTTT. It translates to CASSPWTGGNTEAFF.

This chain links TRBV7-2 with TRBJ1-1, with 8 nucleotides matching TRBD1. This CDR3 has 15 residues. Looked up from germline, CDR1 is SGHTA and CDR2 is FQGNSA. J lost 1 base, V lost 5 bases, and 6 bases had no gene match. The DNA for the CDR3 is TGTGCCAGCAGCCCGAGGACAGGGCCGAACACTGAAGCTTTCTTT. Its translation is CASSPRTGPNTEAFF.

This clone was seen at least ten times. The V and J genes are TRBV7-6 and TRBJ2-1, with D possibly matching TRBD2 (7 bases). The CDR3 runs 16 residues. CDR1 is SGHVS and CDR2 is FNYEAQ in the germline V gene. With 2 bases removed from V and 10 bases from J, the gap between germline ends came to 21 bases. The CDR3 bases are TGTGCCAGCAGCTTAAGGGAGGGGGTGCAGGGTAAGGAGCAGTTCTTC. It specifies CASSLREGVQGKEQFF. Based on the CDR3 plus reference TRBV7-6 and TRBJ2-1, the full variable domain is GAGVSQSPRYKVTKRGQDVALRCDPISGHVSLYWYRQALGQGPEFLTYFNYEAQQDKSGLPNDRFSAERPEGSISTLTIQRTEQRDSAMYRCASSLREGVQGKEQFFGPGTRLTVL.

The chain links TRBV5-4 to TRBJ2-5; 16 bases fit TRBD2. The CDR3 contains 17 residues. Germline loops: CDR1 SGHNT, CDR2 YYREEE (reference sequence). Trimming removed 2 bases from V and 5 bases from J; junction bases left unmatched: 6. The CDR3 DNA reads TGTGCCAGCAGCTTTGGGACTAGCGGGGGGGCGGGTGAGACCCAGTACTTC. Residues: CASSFGTSGGAGETQYF.

In nucleotides, the CDR3 is TGTGCCACCAGCAGAGACCCGGACAATAACTATGGCTACACCTTC. Residues: CATSRDPDNNYGYTF. The chain is built from TRBV15 and TRBJ1-2; possibly TRBD1 for D (5 bases). Germline-derived CDR1 and CDR2 are LNHNV and YYDKDF (reference sequence). This CDR3 spans 15 amino acids. V was pared by 0 bases and J by 1 base, with 9 bases between.

CDR3 amino acids: CASSSGTGLYSNQPQHF. The CDR3 coding sequence is TGTGCCAGCAGCTCCGGGACAGGGCTTTATAGCAATCAGCCCCAGCATTTT. The chain employs TRBV6-4 and TRBJ1-5, with 9 bases fitting TRBD1. The germline V gene encodes CDR1 MRHNA and CDR2 SNTAGT. Trimming removed 6 bases from V and 0 bases from J; junction bases left unmatched: 9. This CDR3 comprises 17 residues.